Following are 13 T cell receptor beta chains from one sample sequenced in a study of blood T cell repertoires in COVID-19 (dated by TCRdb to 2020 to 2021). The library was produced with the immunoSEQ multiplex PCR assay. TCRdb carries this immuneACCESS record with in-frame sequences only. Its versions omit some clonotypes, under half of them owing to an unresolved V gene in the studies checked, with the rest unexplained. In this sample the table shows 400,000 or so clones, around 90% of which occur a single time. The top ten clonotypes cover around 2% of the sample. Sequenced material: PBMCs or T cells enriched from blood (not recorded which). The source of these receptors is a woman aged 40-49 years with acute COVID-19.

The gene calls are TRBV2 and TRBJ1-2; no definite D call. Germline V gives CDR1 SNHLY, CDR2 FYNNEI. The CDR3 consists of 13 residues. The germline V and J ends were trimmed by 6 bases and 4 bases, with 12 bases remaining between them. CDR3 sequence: CASRSNLLYGYTF. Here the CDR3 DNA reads TGTGCCAGCAGATCAAACCTACTCTATGGCTACACCTTC.

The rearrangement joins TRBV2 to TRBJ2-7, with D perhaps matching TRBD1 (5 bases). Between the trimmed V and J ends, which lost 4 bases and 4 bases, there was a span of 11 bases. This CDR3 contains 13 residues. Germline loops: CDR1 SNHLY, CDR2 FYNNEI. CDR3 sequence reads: CASSVRVQYEQYF. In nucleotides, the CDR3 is TGTGCCAGCAGTGTCAGGGTCCAGTACGAGCAGTACTTC.

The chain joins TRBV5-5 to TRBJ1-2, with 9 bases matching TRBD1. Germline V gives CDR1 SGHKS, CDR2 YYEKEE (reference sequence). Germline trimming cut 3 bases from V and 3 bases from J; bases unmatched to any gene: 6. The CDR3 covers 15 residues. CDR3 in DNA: TGTGCCAGCAGCTCAACAGGGGGCGCCGACTATGGCTACACCTTC. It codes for CASSSTGGADYGYTF. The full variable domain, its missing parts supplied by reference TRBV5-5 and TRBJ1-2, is DAGVTQSPTHLIKTRGQQVTLRCSPISGHKSVSWYQQVLGQGPQFIFQYYEKEERGRGNFPDRFSARQFPNYSSELNVNALLLGDSALYLCASSSTGGADYGYTFGSGTRLTVV.

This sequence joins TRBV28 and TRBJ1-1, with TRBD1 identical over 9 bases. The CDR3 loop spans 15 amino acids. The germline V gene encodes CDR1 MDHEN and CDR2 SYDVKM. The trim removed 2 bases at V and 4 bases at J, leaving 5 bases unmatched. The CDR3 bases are TGTGCCAGCAGTTTAGGACAGGGGTTTCGCACTGAAGCTTTCTTT. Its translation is CASSLGQGFRTEAFF. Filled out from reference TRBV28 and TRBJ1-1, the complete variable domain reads DVKVTQSSRYLVKRTGEKVFLECVQDMDHENMFWYRQDPGLGLRLIYFSYDVKMKEKGDIPEGYSVSREKKERFSLILESASTNQTSMYLCASSLGQGFRTEAFFGQGTRLTVV.

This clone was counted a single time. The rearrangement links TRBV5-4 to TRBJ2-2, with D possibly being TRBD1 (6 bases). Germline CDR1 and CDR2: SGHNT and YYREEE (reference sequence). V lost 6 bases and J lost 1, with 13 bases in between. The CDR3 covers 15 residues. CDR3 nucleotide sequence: TGTGCCAGCACGAAACAGGGAGTGAACACCGGGGAGCTGTTTTTT. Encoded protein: CASTKQGVNTGELFF. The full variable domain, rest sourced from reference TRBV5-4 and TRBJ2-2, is ETGVTQSPTHLIKTRGQQVTLRCSSQSGHNTVSWYQQALGQGPQFIFQYYREEENGRGNFPPRFSGLQFPNYSSELNVNALELDDSALYLCASTKQGVNTGELFFGEGSRLTVL.

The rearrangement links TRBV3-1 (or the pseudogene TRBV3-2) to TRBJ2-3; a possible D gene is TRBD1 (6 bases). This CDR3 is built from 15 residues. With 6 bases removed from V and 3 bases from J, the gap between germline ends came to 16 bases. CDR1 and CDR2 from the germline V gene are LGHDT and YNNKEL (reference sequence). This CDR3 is CASSTGSRGTDTQYF. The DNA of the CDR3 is TGTGCCAGCAGTACAGGGTCGCGAGGAACAGATACGCAGTATTTT.

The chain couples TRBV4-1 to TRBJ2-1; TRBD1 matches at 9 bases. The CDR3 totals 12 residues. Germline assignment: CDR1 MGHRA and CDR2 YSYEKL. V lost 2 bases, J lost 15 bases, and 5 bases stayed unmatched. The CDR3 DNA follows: TGCGCCAGCAGCCAAAGGACAGGGGATACGTTCTTC. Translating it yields CASSQRTGDTFF.

CDR3 in DNA: TGTGCCAGCAGCTTCTCCCCCCAGGTTATGAACACTGAAGCTTTCTTT. The encoded protein is CASSFSPQVMNTEAFF. This sequence joins TRBV11-2 and TRBJ1-1; no clear D gene. Deletions cut 3 bases from V and 0 bases from J, with 14 bases between. The CDR3 has 16 residues. Germline values: CDR1 SGHAT, CDR2 FQNNGV.

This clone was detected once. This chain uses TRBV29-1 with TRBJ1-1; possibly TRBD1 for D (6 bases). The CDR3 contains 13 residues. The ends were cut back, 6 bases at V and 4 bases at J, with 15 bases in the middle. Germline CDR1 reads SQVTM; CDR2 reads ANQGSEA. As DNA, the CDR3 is TGCAGCGTAAATACAGGGTTTCGCACTGAAGCTTTCTTT. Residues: CSVNTGFRTEAFF.

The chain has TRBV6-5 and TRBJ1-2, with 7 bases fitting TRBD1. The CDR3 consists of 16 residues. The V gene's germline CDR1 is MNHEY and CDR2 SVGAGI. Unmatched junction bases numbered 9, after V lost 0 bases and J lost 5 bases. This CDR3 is CASSYSKGAGGYGYTF. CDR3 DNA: TGTGCCAGCAGTTACTCGAAGGGGGCTGGTGGTTATGGCTACACCTTC.

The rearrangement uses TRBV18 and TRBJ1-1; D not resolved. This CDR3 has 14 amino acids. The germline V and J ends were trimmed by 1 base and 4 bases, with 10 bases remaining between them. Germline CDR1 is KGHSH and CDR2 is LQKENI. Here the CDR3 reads CASSPREVTTEAFF. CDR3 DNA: TGTGCCAGCTCACCACGAGAGGTGACCACTGAAGCTTTCTTT.

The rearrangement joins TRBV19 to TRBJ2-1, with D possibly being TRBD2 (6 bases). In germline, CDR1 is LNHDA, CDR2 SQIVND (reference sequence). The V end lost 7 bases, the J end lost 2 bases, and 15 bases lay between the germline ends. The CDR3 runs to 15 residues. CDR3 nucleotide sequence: TGTGCCAGTAATACCCTCGGGGGTCCCTACAATGAGCAGTTCTTC. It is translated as CASNTLGGPYNEQFF.

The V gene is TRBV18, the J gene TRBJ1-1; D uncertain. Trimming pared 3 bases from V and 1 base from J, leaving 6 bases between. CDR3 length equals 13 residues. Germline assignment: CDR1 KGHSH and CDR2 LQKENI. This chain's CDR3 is CASSPGPNTEAFF. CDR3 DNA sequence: TGTGCCAGCTCACCTGGGCCGAACACTGAAGCTTTCTTT. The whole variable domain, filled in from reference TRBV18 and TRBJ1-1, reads NAGVMQNPRHLVRRRGQEARLRCSPMKGHSHVYWYRQLPEEGLKFMVYLQKENIIDESGMPKERFSAEFPKEGPSILRIQQVVRGDSAAYFCASSPGPNTEAFFGQGTRLTVV.